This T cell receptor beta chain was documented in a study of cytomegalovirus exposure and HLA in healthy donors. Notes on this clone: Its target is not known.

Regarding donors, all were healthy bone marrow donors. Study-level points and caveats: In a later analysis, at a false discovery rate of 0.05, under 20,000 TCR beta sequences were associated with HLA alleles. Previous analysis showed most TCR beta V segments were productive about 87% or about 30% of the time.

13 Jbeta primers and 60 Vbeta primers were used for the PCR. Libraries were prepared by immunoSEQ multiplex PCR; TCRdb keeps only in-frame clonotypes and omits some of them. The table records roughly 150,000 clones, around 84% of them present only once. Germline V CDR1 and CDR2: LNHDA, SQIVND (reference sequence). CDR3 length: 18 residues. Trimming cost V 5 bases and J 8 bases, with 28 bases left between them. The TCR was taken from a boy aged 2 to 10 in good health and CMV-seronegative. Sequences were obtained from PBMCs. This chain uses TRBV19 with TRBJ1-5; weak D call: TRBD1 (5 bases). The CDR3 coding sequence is TGTGCCAGTAGTGCGACACTCCAGGGAATAGCCCCCTTTGAGCCCCAGCATTTT. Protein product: CASSATLQGIAPFEPQHF. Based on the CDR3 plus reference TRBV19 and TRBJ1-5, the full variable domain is DGGITQSPKYLFRKEGQNVTLSCEQNLNHDAMYWYRQDPGQGLRLIYYSQIVNDFQKGDIAEGYSVSREKKESFPLTVTSAQKNPTAFYLCASSATLQGIAPFEPQHFGDGTRLSIL.